Following are 30 T cell receptor beta chains from one sample sequenced in a study of lymphopenia after photon versus proton radiotherapy. Profiling relied on immunoSEQ multiplex PCR, and the TCRdb table lists in-frame clones only, not all of them. Altogether approximately 47,000 clones are present, over 75% being singletons, with the ten largest covering 2.2%. The source was peripheral blood, collected from a patient treated with photon-based radiotherapy. These receptors were obtained from a man aged 40-49 years with gastric cancer.

The rearrangement uses TRBV29-1 and TRBJ1-2; D gene uncertain. CDR1 SQVTM and CDR2 ANQGSEA come from the germline V gene. The V end lost 1 base, the J end lost 3 bases, and 3 bases lay between the germline ends. CDR3 length: 11 amino acids. DNA for the CDR3: TGCAGCGTTGAAGGGGACTATGGCTACACCTTC. Its protein product is CSVEGDYGYTF.

The chain combines TRBV19 with TRBJ1-2, with no clear D. Germline lookup yields CDR1 LNHDA and CDR2 SQIVND (reference sequence). V dropped 4 bases and J dropped 2 bases, with 5 bases sitting between them. The CDR3 runs to 12 residues. This chain's CDR3 is CASSTLNYGYTF. DNA for the CDR3: TGTGCCAGTAGTACCCTCAACTATGGCTACACCTTC. The full variable domain, rest sourced from reference TRBV19 and TRBJ1-2, is DGGITQSPKYLFRKEGQNVTLSCEQNLNHDAMYWYRQDPGQGLRLIYYSQIVNDFQKGDIAEGYSVSREKKESFPLTVTSAQKNPTAFYLCASSTLNYGYTFGSGTRLTVV.

This chain joins TRBV4-1 and TRBJ2-1; tentatively, D is TRBD2 (5 bases). The CDR3 runs to 12 residues. The V end lost 3 bases, the J end lost 7 bases, and 7 bases lay between the germline ends. CDR1 and CDR2 (germline): MGHRA, YSYEKL. The CDR3: CASSHEGNEQFF. DNA of the CDR3: TGCGCCAGCAGCCATGAGGGAAATGAGCAGTTCTTC.

The J gene is TRBJ2-1, the V gene TRBV27; D possibly matches TRBD1 or TRBD2 (5 bases each). V dropped 7 bases and J dropped 4 bases, with 20 bases sitting between them. This CDR3 is 16 amino acids long. Germline V gives CDR1 MNHEY, CDR2 SMNVEV (reference sequence). As DNA, the CDR3 is TGTGCCAGCACCGCTAGGGGACCAGGACGATACAATGAGCAGTTCTTC. This gives the protein CASTARGPGRYNEQFF.

The rearrangement joins TRBV7-3 to TRBJ2-3, with D possibly matching TRBD1 (7 bases). CDR1 is SGHTA, CDR2 FQGTGA, per germline. The CDR3 loop spans 16 amino acids. The ends were cut back, 5 bases at V and 6 bases at J, with 21 bases in the middle. CDR3 protein: CASSPAPTGRSDTQYF. The CDR3 coding sequence is TGTGCCAGCAGCCCCGCCCCGACAGGGAGGTCGGATACGCAGTATTTT.

This rearrangement joins TRBV5-4 to TRBJ1-4; D remains unclear. CDR3 length equals 15 residues. Looked up from germline, CDR1 is SGHNT and CDR2 is YYREEE (reference sequence). Trimming pared 0 bases from V and 9 bases from J, leaving 15 bases between. For the CDR3, the DNA is TGTGCCAGCAGCTTGGCCAAGGCGGGCGGGCAAAAACTGTTTTTT. As protein: CASSLAKAGGQKLFF.

The chain has TRBV11-2 and TRBJ1-1, with a possible D match to TRBD1 (6 bases). CDR3 length: 14 amino acids. The V and J ends lost 5 bases and 5 bases respectively, with 15 bases between them. CDR1 and CDR2 from the germline V gene are SGHAT and FQNNGV. The DNA of the CDR3 is TGTGCCAGCAGCGTACAGGGCGCTGGGACTGAAGCTTTCTTT. It yields the protein CASSVQGAGTEAFF. Full variable domain (missing parts from reference TRBV11-2 and TRBJ1-1): EAGVAQSPRYKIIEKRQSVAFWCNPISGHATLYWYQQILGQGPKLLIQFQNNGVVDDSQLPKDRFSAERLKGVDSTLKIQPAKLEDSAVYLCASSVQGAGTEAFFGQGTRLTVV.

This clone has a handful of counts. The rearrangement links TRBV7-2 to TRBJ2-7; D is unresolved. CDR3 length equals 14 residues. Trimming left V 4 bases short and J 0 bases short, with 10 bases between. From germline, CDR1 is SGHTA and CDR2 FQGNSA. The CDR3 nucleotides are TGTGCCAGCAGCTATCCTACGAGCTCCTACGAGCAGTACTTC. Its translation is CASSYPTSSYEQYF. Full variable domain (missing parts from reference TRBV7-2 and TRBJ2-7): GAGVSQSPSNKVTEKGKDVELRCDPISGHTALYWYRQSLGQGLEFLIYFQGNSAPDKSGLPSDRFSAERTGGSVSTLTIQRTQQEDSAVYLCASSYPTSSYEQYFGPGTRLTVT.

V and J are TRBV5-1 and TRBJ2-2, with D tentatively TRBD1 (5 bases). The CDR3 spans 16 residues. The germline gives CDR1 SGHRS, CDR2 YFSETQ. The V end lost 0 bases, the J end lost 5 bases, and 14 bases lay between the germline ends. DNA for the CDR3: TGCGCCAGCAGCTTGGAGGCAGGGTTAAAGACCGGGGAGCTGTTTTTT. Its translation: CASSLEAGLKTGELFF.

This chain joins TRBV5-6 and TRBJ2-4; 7 bases match TRBD1. V dropped 3 bases and J dropped 5; count of bases not matched to a gene: 11. CDR3 length: 16 amino acids. Germline V gene sequence: CDR1 SGHDT, CDR2 YYEEEE. Here the CDR3 DNA reads TGTGCCAGCAGCTCCACCCTACAGGGGATCCAAAACATTCAGTACTTC. Its protein is CASSSTLQGIQNIQYF.

The genes are TRBV29-1 and TRBJ2-3; D may match TRBD1 or TRBD2 (7 bases each). The length of the CDR3 is 15 residues. The ends were cut back, 5 bases at V and 5 bases at J, with 20 bases in the middle. CDR1 SQVTM and CDR2 ANQGSEA come from the germline V gene. CDR3 sequence (DNA): TGCAGCGTTCAGGGGGGGGGCCGGGCCGGAGATACGCAGTATTTT. Translation: CSVQGGGRAGDTQYF.

This chain connects TRBV10-3 to TRBJ2-3; the match to TRBD1 covers 9 bases. V dropped 6 bases and J dropped 3; count of bases not matched to a gene: 7. The CDR3 consists of 15 residues. From germline, CDR1 is ENHRY and CDR2 SYGVKD. As DNA, the CDR3 is TGTGCCATCAGGACGGGACAGGGACGGACAGATACGCAGTATTTT. Its translation: CAIRTGQGRTDTQYF.

The chain recombines TRBV7-2 with TRBJ2-2; D assignment may be TRBD1 or TRBD2 (5 bases each). Trimming removed 3 bases from V and 5 bases from J, with 7 bases in between. This CDR3 spans 13 amino acids. CDR1 is SGHTA, CDR2 FQGNSA, per germline. CDR3 in DNA: TGTGCCAGCAGCTTTGGGGGTACCGGGGAGCTGTTTTTT. Encoded protein: CASSFGGTGELFF.

The rearrangement uses TRBV7-6 and TRBJ2-3; 14 bases align to TRBD2. CDR3 length: 16 amino acids. Germline assignment: CDR1 SGHVS and CDR2 FNYEAQ. V dropped 5 bases and J dropped 7; count of bases not matched to a gene: 8. The CDR3 region has the DNA TGTGCCAGCAGCGCCTCGACTAGCGGGGGGGCTCATACGCAGTATTTT. Translated, it gives CASSASTSGGAHTQYF.

This clone is a singleton in its sample. The chain recombines TRBV4-2 with TRBJ2-7; D unclear. Trimming removed 4 bases from V and 0 bases from J, with 13 bases in between. Per germline, CDR1 LGHNA and CDR2 YNFKEQ. This CDR3 is built from 15 residues. CDR3 sequence: CASSPNFSPSYEQYF. DNA of the CDR3: TGTGCCAGCAGCCCCAACTTCTCGCCCTCCTACGAGCAGTACTTC.

The V gene is TRBV19, the J gene TRBJ1-3, with unresolved D. Germline V gene lookup returns CDR1 LNHDA and CDR2 SQIVND (reference sequence). The V and J ends lost 6 bases and 2 bases respectively, with 8 bases between them. The CDR3 loop spans 13 amino acids. The DNA of the CDR3 is TGTGCCAGTAGCACCGGGGCTGGAAACACCATATATTTT. Translation gives CASSTGAGNTIYF. Supplemented by reference TRBV19 and TRBJ1-3, the full variable domain reads DGGITQSPKYLFRKEGQNVTLSCEQNLNHDAMYWYRQDPGQGLRLIYYSQIVNDFQKGDIAEGYSVSREKKESFPLTVTSAQKNPTAFYLCASSTGAGNTIYFGEGSWLTVV.

The V and J genes are TRBV14 and TRBJ2-3; D tentatively fits TRBD1 or TRBD2 (6 bases each). The CDR3 runs 14 residues. CDR1 SGHDN and CDR2 FVKESK come from the germline V gene. The ends were cut back, 2 bases at V and 3 bases at J, with 9 bases in the middle. The DNA of the CDR3 is TGTGCCAGCAGCCAAAGGAGGGGGACAGATACGCAGTATTTT. Its translation: CASSQRRGTDTQYF.

The chain combines TRBV6-6 with TRBJ2-4; a weak D match, TRBD2 (6 bases). This CDR3 comprises 15 residues. CDR1 MNHNY and CDR2 SVGAGI come from the germline V gene (reference sequence). The V gene lost 6 bases and the J gene lost 0 bases, with 12 bases spanning the gap. The CDR3 sequence: CASSPGGLAKNIQYF. In nucleotides, the CDR3 is TGTGCCAGCAGCCCCGGGGGTCTAGCCAAAAACATTCAGTACTTC.

The chain uses TRBV11-3 and TRBJ2-3; 9 bases are a match to TRBD2. The germline V gene has CDR1 SGHNT and CDR2 YENEEA. The CDR3 totals 16 residues. The V and J ends lost 1 base and 4 bases, in that order; junction bases with no gene match: 6. The CDR3 loop reads CASSLGLAGTSDTQYF. CDR3 bases: TGTGCCAGCAGCTTAGGGCTAGCGGGGACATCAGATACGCAGTATTTT.

This clone is medium-sized (0.01 to 0.1%) within its sample. J is TRBJ1-2 and V is TRBV2, with TRBD1 matching over 8 bases. The junction had 9 bases not matched to a gene; V was cut back by 7 bases and J by 8 bases. This CDR3 is 13 amino acids long. The germline CDR1 and CDR2 sequences are SNHLY and FYNNEI. Written as DNA, the CDR3 is TGTGCCAGCAACCCCGACAGGGGTCGGGGCTACACCTTC. This sequence encodes CASNPDRGRGYTF.

This clone showed up just a few times. The rearrangement links TRBV6-5 to TRBJ1-2, with a tentative D call TRBD1 (6 bases). V lost 6 bases and J lost 8, with 16 bases in between. The CDR3 runs to 13 residues. Germline V CDR1 and CDR2: MNHEY, SVGAGI. The CDR3 DNA is TGTGCCAGCAGACAGGGAAACGGTAAAGGCTACACCTTC. Translated, it gives CASRQGNGKGYTF.

This clone was observed a few times. The chain couples TRBV23-1 to TRBJ2-1; no clear D gene. TRBV23-1 is flagged as an ORF with uncertain function. The CDR3 is made up of 14 amino acids. Trimming shortened V by 4 bases and J by 10 bases, and 17 bases separated the two germline ends. Written as DNA, the CDR3 is TGCGCCAGCAGTCGTGGACGGACGATCTCCGAGCAGTTCTTC. This translates into CASSRGRTISEQFF.

The chain recombines TRBV4-1 with TRBJ2-3, with a weak D call TRBD2 (5 bases). The CDR3 length is 14 residues. Per germline, CDR1 MGHRA and CDR2 YSYEKL. The V and J ends lost 0 bases and 8 bases respectively, with 12 bases between them. The CDR3 DNA reads TGCGCCAGCAGCCAAGATCTAGCAGTTGGTACGCAGTATTTT. Its protein product is CASSQDLAVGTQYF.

The V and J genes are TRBV21-1 and TRBJ1-5; the table's D call, TRBD1, was not checked against the DNA. TRBV21-1 represents a pseudogene. The CDR3 extends over 15 amino acids. CDR3 DNA: TGTGCCAGCAGCAGACAGGGTTTTGGCAATCAGCCCCAGCATTTT. Protein: CASSRQGFGNQPQHF.

The chain recombines TRBV4-2 with TRBJ2-1; D may be TRBD1 (6 bases). CDR3 length equals 16 residues. In germline, CDR1 is LGHNA, CDR2 YNFKEQ. The V end was cut by 2 bases, the J end by 5 bases, with 16 bases between. In DNA, the CDR3 is TGTGCCAGCAGCCAACCCGGGACAAGTAACAACAATGAGCAGTTCTTC. It codes for CASSQPGTSNNNEQFF.

The rearrangement joins TRBV30 to TRBJ2-5; a weak D match, TRBD1 (5 bases). Germline V gives CDR1 GTSNPN, CDR2 SVGIG (reference sequence). Trimming cost V 5 bases and J 2 bases, with 6 bases left between them. CDR3 length: 11 amino acids. The CDR3 protein is CAWDRQETQYF. Here the CDR3 DNA reads TGTGCCTGGGACAGACAAGAGACCCAGTACTTC.

With regard to this clone: Relative to the germline gene, one junction end is altered; a read error may explain this. This rearrangement joins TRBV7-7 to TRBJ2-7, with a weak D call TRBD1 (5 bases). This CDR3 comprises 15 residues. CDR1 and CDR2 (germline): SSHAT, FNYEAQ (reference sequence). CDR3 in amino acids: CASSLGAGSSYEQYF. The CDR3, as DNA: TGTGCTAGCAGCTTAGGGGCAGGAAGCTCCTACGAGCAGTACTTC.

The chain links TRBV6-1 to TRBJ2-1; no clear D. V lost 2 bases and J lost 6, with 8 bases in between. The CDR3 runs 13 residues. Germline V gene lookup returns CDR1 MNHNS and CDR2 SASEGT. This CDR3 is CASSEPTLNEQFF. The CDR3, as DNA: TGTGCCAGCAGTGAACCGACTCTCAATGAGCAGTTCTTC.

The rearrangement joins TRBV5-4 to TRBJ1-4, with 8 bases identical to TRBD1. Germline CDR1 and CDR2: SGHNT and YYREEE (reference sequence). J gave up 4 bases and V 4 bases, and 3 bases lay outside the gene matches. CDR3 size: 14 residues. In nucleotides, the CDR3 is TGTGCCAGCAGCAGGACAGGGCTTAATGAAAAACTGTTTTTT. Protein: CASSRTGLNEKLFF. The complete variable domain, with remaining parts taken from reference TRBV5-4 and TRBJ1-4, reads ETGVTQSPTHLIKTRGQQVTLRCSSQSGHNTVSWYQQALGQGPQFIFQYYREEENGRGNFPPRFSGLQFPNYSSELNVNALELDDSALYLCASSRTGLNEKLFFGSGTQLSVL.

In this sample, this clone turned up a few times. The chain joins TRBV18 to TRBJ1-2; possibly TRBD1 for D (5 bases). V dropped 6 bases and J dropped 1 base, with 9 bases sitting between them. CDR3 length equals 13 residues. Germline-derived CDR1 and CDR2 are KGHSH and LQKENI. For the CDR3, the DNA is TGTGCCAGCTCTCAAGACAGTAACTATGGCTACACCTTC. As protein: CASSQDSNYGYTF.